This T cell receptor beta chain was captured in a study of graft-versus-host responses after intestinal transplantation. Study-level results: Some GvH clones appeared in ileal mucosa or blood before recipient bone marrow. Graft-versus-host to host-versus-graft clonal ratios in allografts were high in patients with graft-donor T cell macrochimerism.

Germline loops: CDR1 MNHEY, CDR2 SMNVEV (reference sequence). CDR3 length: 14 residues. The V end was cut by 6 bases, the J end by 0 bases, with 8 bases between. Plating combined roughly 200,000 CFSE-labeled responder cells with roughly 200,000 irradiated, violet-dye-labeled stimulator cells. The responders that had proliferated, CFSE-low CD3+CD4+ and CD3+CD8+ cells, were sorted after the reaction. This clone appeared a few times. Measured with immunoSEQ multiplex PCR; TCRdb has only the in-frame clones, and not every one. This table has about 15,000 clones, roughly 35% appearing once. The gene calls are TRBV27 and TRBJ1-4; D not certain. This sample comprised alloreactive CD8+ T cells from a mixed lymphocyte reaction culture, obtained before intestinal transplant. As for subset: CFSE-low proliferating T cells sorted from roughly six-day pre-transplant mixed lymphocyte reaction (GvH or HvG direction). The receptor was isolated from a human patient who received an intestinal transplant. This CDR3 is CASSIAATNEKLFF. CDR3 DNA: TGTGCCAGCAGCATAGCTGCAACTAATGAAAAACTGTTTTTT.